Listed below are T cell receptor beta chains from one sample, sequenced in a study of OX40 agonist ivuxolimab in advanced cancers. Using immunoSEQ multiplex PCR, the repertoire was profiled, and TCRdb retains in-frame clones only, with some absent. The sample consists of 65,000 to 90,000 clones, about 82% of them appearing once. Specimen: CD4+ or CD8+ T cells sorted from blood, collected in a trial of the OX40 agonist ivuxolimab. Source of these receptors: an adult with an advanced solid tumor such as melanoma, head and neck, liver or kidney cancer. CDR3s include the opening cysteine and the closing phenylalanine or tryptophan. D genes are given only for firm matches.

D: TRBD1; V: TRBV19; CDR3: CASREGAGTADYGYTF
D: -; V: TRBV27; CDR3: CASTFSFAGASYNEQFF
D: -; V: TRBV10-3; CDR3: CAITQTGGNTEAFF
D: TRBD2; V: TRBV19; CDR3: CASSLWTSGSNEQFF
D: -; V: TRBV21-1; CDR3: CASPGLVYTDTQYF
D: TRBD2; V: TRBV27; CDR3: CASSSQIWGGIREQYF
D: TRBD1; V: TRBV2; CDR3: CASSGTGNSNQPQHF
D: -; V: TRBV7-2; CDR3: CASSSGGPRGTGELFF
D: TRBD1; V: TRBV6-5; CDR3: CATRQGSRDYGYTF
D: TRBD1; V: TRBV19; CDR3: CASTLAGTGVWSSEAFF
D: -; V: TRBV12-5; CDR3: CASGSTENTEAFF
D: -; V: TRBV19; CDR3: CASSISTQGTGELFF
D: TRBD1; V: TRBV4-1; CDR3: CASSQDTNRGVTNYGYTF
D: -; V: TRBV6-5; CDR3: CASSYGGQGHSPLHF
D: TRBD1; V: TRBV5-4; CDR3: CASSQQGAGNTIYF
D: -; V: TRBV19; CDR3: CASSIDRGTEAFF
D: TRBD2; V: TRBV5-6; CDR3: CASSLTSGYYDTQYF
D: TRBD1; V: TRBV2; CDR3: CASSEGQSTTNEKLFF
D: TRBD1; V: TRBV12-5; CDR3: CASGPGQGSYSDTQYF
D: -; V: TRBV6-5; CDR3: CASSWRQKNTEAFF
D: -; V: TRBV18; CDR3: CASSPPEGGEKLFF
D: -; V: TRBV5-1; CDR3: CASSLSRDTEAFF
D: TRBD2; V: TRBV7-3; CDR3: CASSLTGGSGGADTQYF
D: -; V: TRBV9; CDR3: CASKDGEGTDTQYF
D: -; V: TRBV29-1; CDR3: CSDSGPNSGANVLTF
D: -; V: TRBV11-2; CDR3: CASSIRRWGDNEQFF
D: TRBD2; V: TRBV4-2; CDR3: CASSQGGGAGGQETQYF
D: -; V: TRBV6-6; CDR3: CASSPFRGQNTEAFF
D: TRBD1; V: TRBV19; CDR3: CANRDRGRIYGYTF
D: -; V: TRBV25-1; CDR3: CASSESGARYTDTQYF
D: -; V: TRBV11-2; CDR3: CASSLRRATNEKLFF
D: TRBD2; V: TRBV30; CDR3: CAWGGTSGGPTDTQYF
D: -; V: TRBV14; CDR3: CASSQQQGYSTGELFF
D: TRBD1; V: TRBV6-1; CDR3: CASRGGGWEFYEQYF
D: -; V: TRBV19; CDR3: CASSFVDGNEKLFF
D: TRBD1; V: TRBV6-6; CDR3: CASSRGQGYNSPLHF
D: -; V: TRBV2; CDR3: CASSEGIEQFF
D: -; V: TRBV4-1; CDR3: CASSQVRSYNEQFF
D: TRBD2; V: TRBV7-7; CDR3: CASSLGGGVPGDEQFF
D: -; V: TRBV7-9; CDR3: CASTPLGGGLNTGELFF
D: -; V: TRBV10-3; CDR3: CAISEVHPETQYF
D: TRBD1; V: TRBV6-1; CDR3: CASQTGQAYEQYF
D: -; V: TRBV7-9; CDR3: CASSVESIKNTEAFF
D: TRBD1; V: TRBV19; CDR3: CASSPGGAATNEKLFF
D: -; V: TRBV4-2; CDR3: CASSQENLPIQNTEAFF